Below, 11 T cell receptor beta chains from the same sample are listed, as sequenced in a study of vaccination effects on CD4 cells after COVID-19. The authors isolated CD4+ T cells after less than eleven days of culture. The method was immunoSEQ multiplex PCR; TCRdb's version includes in-frame clones alone and lacks a portion of them. The repertoire consists of 31,000 or so clones, with approximately 63% occurring once and the leading ten covering about 3.8%. Their antigens remain unidentified. The material was CD4+ T cells from PBMCs cultured without peptide, obtained before COVID-19 vaccination. All receptors come from a human donor who received a COVID-19 vaccine.

This sequence joins TRBV29-1 and TRBJ1-1, with TRBD1 as a possible D gene (6 bases). CDR3 length: 14 residues. CDR1 is SQVTM and CDR2 is ANQGSEA in the germline V gene. V lost 6 bases and J lost 1, with 15 bases in between. The CDR3 reads CSVHGQRWNTEAFF. Here the CDR3 DNA reads TGCAGCGTCCATGGACAGCGGTGGAACACTGAAGCTTTCTTT.

J is TRBJ2-7 and V is TRBV3-1 (or the pseudogene TRBV3-2); D unclear. Germline-derived CDR1 and CDR2 are LGHDT and YNNKEL (reference sequence). V was pared by 0 bases and J by 2 bases, with 11 bases between. This CDR3 is 15 amino acids long. The DNA of the CDR3 is TGTGCCAGCAGCCAAGATTTTACACCGACCTACGAGCAGTACTTC. It is translated as CASSQDFTPTYEQYF.

This clone has only one observation. The rearrangement uses TRBV3-1 (or the pseudogene TRBV3-2) and TRBJ1-1; 7 bases are shared with TRBD1. With 1 base clipped from V and 4 bases from J, the junction kept 6 bases outside the gene matches. This CDR3 is built from 15 residues. Germline CDR1 and CDR2: LGHDT and YNNKEL (reference sequence). The CDR3 region is CASSQVAGGGTEAFF. For the CDR3, the DNA is TGTGCCAGCAGCCAAGTTGCAGGGGGTGGCACTGAAGCTTTCTTT.

This chain connects TRBV11-2 to TRBJ1-4, with D perhaps TRBD1 (5 bases). The CDR3 loop spans 16 amino acids. Trimming pared 4 bases from V and 6 bases from J, leaving 18 bases between. Germline V gene sequence: CDR1 SGHAT, CDR2 FQNNGV. This chain's CDR3 is CASSSLTGQKDEKLFF. The CDR3 bases are TGTGCCAGCAGCTCTTTGACGGGGCAGAAGGATGAAAAACTGTTTTTT.

This chain connects TRBV4-1 to TRBJ2-1; D tentatively reads TRBD1 or TRBD2 (5 bases each). Germline values: CDR1 MGHRA, CDR2 YSYEKL. The ends were cut back, 8 bases at V and 8 bases at J, with 22 bases in the middle. The CDR3 covers 15 residues. The CDR3 here is CASRPGTPLQYEQFF. In DNA, the CDR3 is TGCGCCAGCCGGCCGGGGACCCCACTACAATATGAGCAGTTCTTC.

The chain employs TRBV12-3 or TRBV12-4 and TRBJ2-7; a weak D match, TRBD1 (6 bases). The CDR3 runs to 13 residues. V lost 6 bases to trimming and J lost 4 bases, with 13 bases between them. The CDR3 nucleotides are TGTGCCAGCAGCCGCCAACAGGGATACGAGCAGTACTTC. It yields the protein CASSRQQGYEQYF.

The V gene is TRBV5-6, the J gene TRBJ1-2, with D perhaps TRBD1 (6 bases). Deletions cut 3 bases from V and 2 bases from J, with 8 bases between. The CDR3 spans 13 residues. Germline V CDR1 and CDR2: SGHDT, YYEEEE. CDR3 sequence: CASSWDKNYGYTF. The DNA of the CDR3 is TGTGCCAGCAGCTGGGACAAGAACTATGGCTACACCTTC.

J is TRBJ2-1 and V is TRBV6-5; D may be TRBD2 (6 bases). The CDR3 consists of 16 residues. In germline, CDR1 is MNHEY, CDR2 SVGAGI. V was shortened by 0 bases and J by 1 base, with 10 bases between the two germline ends. The CDR3 DNA sequence: TGTGCCAGCAGTTACTCGGGGGGATTATCCTACAATGAGCAGTTCTTC. As protein: CASSYSGGLSYNEQFF.

The CDR3 loop is CASSQGSGSGNQPQHF. The CDR3 DNA sequence: TGTGCCAGCAGCCAAGGGTCAGGGAGTGGCAATCAGCCCCAGCATTTT. The chain carries TRBV3-1 (or the pseudogene TRBV3-2) and TRBJ1-5, with D perhaps TRBD1 (5 bases). Germline CDR1 and CDR2: LGHDT and YNNKEL (reference sequence). The CDR3 runs to 16 residues. V gave up 1 base and J gave up 2 bases, with 12 bases separating them.

The chain links TRBV7-2 to TRBJ2-2, with 8 bases lining up with TRBD2. This CDR3 has 15 amino acids. V shed 7 bases, J shed 3 bases, and the junction held 7 bases outside the gene matches. Germline assignment: CDR1 SGHTA and CDR2 FQGNSA. CDR3 in amino acids: CASTSGLAHTGELFF. The CDR3 DNA follows: TGTGCCAGCACCTCAGGACTAGCCCACACCGGGGAGCTGTTTTTT.

This clone has a handful of counts. The chain links TRBV29-1 to TRBJ1-1; D gene unclear. Trimming cost V 4 bases and J 0 bases, with 6 bases left between them. The CDR3 has 12 residues. In germline, CDR1 is SQVTM, CDR2 ANQGSEA. CDR3 bases: TGCAGCGTTGTGGGGATGAACACTGAAGCTTTCTTT. Translating it yields CSVVGMNTEAFF.